This T cell receptor beta chain originates from a study of blood T cell repertoires in COVID-19. Germline lookup yields CDR1 SGHNT and CDR2 YENEEA. The CDR3 loop spans 16 amino acids. V shed 0 bases and J 6 bases; nucleotides not matched to a gene: 7. Patients of the Seattle cohort, enrolled during active infection, were followed longitudinally. As processed by the authors: Reference gene primer amplification yielded estimated nucleated cell counts. Using immunoSEQ multiplex PCR, the repertoire was profiled, and TCRdb retains in-frame clones only, with some absent. The V and J calls and clone size come from that table; D and trimming were worked out from the DNA. In the table there are some 270,000 clones, 86% of which are singletons.

This sequence joins TRBV11-3 and TRBJ1-5; TRBD1 aligns across 8 bases. The sample comprised peripheral blood. The clonotype comes from a woman older than 75 with COVID-19, enrolled during active disease. The CDR3 DNA sequence: TGTGCCAGCAGCTTAGATCTGGACAGGGAACGTCAGCCCCAGCATTTT. Its protein product is CASSLDLDRERQPQHF.